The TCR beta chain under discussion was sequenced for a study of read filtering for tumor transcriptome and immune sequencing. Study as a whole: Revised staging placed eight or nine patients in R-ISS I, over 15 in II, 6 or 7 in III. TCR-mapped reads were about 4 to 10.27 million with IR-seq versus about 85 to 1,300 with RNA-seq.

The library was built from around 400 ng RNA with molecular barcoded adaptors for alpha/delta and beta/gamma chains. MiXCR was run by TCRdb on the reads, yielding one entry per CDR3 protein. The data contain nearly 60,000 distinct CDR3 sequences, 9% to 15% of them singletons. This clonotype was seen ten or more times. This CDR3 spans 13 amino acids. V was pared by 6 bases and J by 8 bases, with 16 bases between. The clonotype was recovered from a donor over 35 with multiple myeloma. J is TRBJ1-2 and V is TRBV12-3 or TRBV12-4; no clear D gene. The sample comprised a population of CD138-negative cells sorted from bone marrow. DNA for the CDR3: TGTGCCAGCAGCCAGGACTCATGGAGGGGCTACACCTTC. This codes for CASSQDSWRGYTF.